This T cell receptor (beta chain) is from a study of T-cell reconstitution after alpha-beta-depleted transplantation in children. Study conclusions and caveats: Expanded graft clones, several hundred of them, were reportedly the source of alpha-beta T cells about two months after transplant. Newly made T cells mostly supplied T-cell counts and diversity one year after transplant.

This clonotype was observed many times. Its antigen is still unknown. CDR1 is SGHTA and CDR2 is FQGNSA in the germline V gene. CDR3 size: 15 residues. V dropped 10 bases and J dropped 5; count of bases not matched to a gene: 11. Preparation of the TCRbeta library was carried out with unique molecular identifiers. TCRdb re-analysed the PCR reads in MiXCR, keeping a single row per CDR3 protein. The repertoire holds hundreds of thousands of distinct CDR3 sequences, with roughly 9.1% as singletons. The sequenced sample was PBMCs, obtained before TCRalphabeta/CD19-depleted stem cell transplant. The J gene is TRBJ2-2, the V gene TRBV7-2; 9 bases match TRBD2. This TCR was recovered from a boy in the first two years of life with acute myeloid leukemia, due to receive a stem cell transplant. CDR3 protein: CAITPAGGRTGELFF. Written as DNA, the CDR3 is TGTGCCATAACTCCCGCGGGAGGGAGGACCGGGGAGCTGTTTTTT.